This note documents a single T cell receptor beta chain sequence. This clonotype was observed at least ten times. The clone's antigen remains unknown. The record has no base qualities; no much larger clone is one base away. The CDR3 goes from the cysteine to the phenylalanine over 12 residues. The kept DNA is CDR3 alone, 36 bases in frame from the first base. Between the V and J ends, shortened by 8 bases and 3 bases respectively, the junction contains 10 bases. CDR1 SQVTM and CDR2 ANQGSEA were looked up in the germline V gene. Sequencing relied on an Illumina HiSeq 2500. Quantitative 5'-RACE with molecular barcodes was used to prepare TCR beta libraries. In the paper's pipeline: A new computational method based on a probabilistic model of VDJ rearrangement was used to identify disease-linked TCR variants. TCRdb passed the public sequencing reads through fastp at Q25 and MiXCR, retaining productive beta sequences. Records with the same CDR3 protein are collapsed into one entry carrying the most frequent genes and DNA. In this record, the V and J calls reflect TCRdb's handling and not the investigators' own analysis. The sample table lists around 770,000 distinct CDR3 sequences, approximately 12% of them with a count of one. 0.51% of the sample is held by the ten biggest clonotypes.

The data originate from a study of CD8 T cells in ankylosing spondylitis (dated by TCRdb to about 2017). About the investigation overall: The study profiled T cell receptor beta repertoires in healthy donors and ankylosing spondylitis patients to find disease-linked TCR variants. The full study cohort comprised 20 to 30 ankylosing spondylitis patients and about a hundred healthy donors. Peripheral blood samples were taken, and synovial fluid was additionally collected from ankylosing spondylitis patients.

General conclusions and limits of the study: Some TCR beta motif variants had previously been reported in synovial fluid and blood of reactive arthritis patients, which suggested common disease-initiation mechanisms. A TCR beta motif of several highly homologous amino acid variants appeared characteristic of blood from ankylosing spondylitis patients. Significant enrichment of the disease-linked clones was reported in matched synovial fluid samples from ankylosing spondylitis patients. The disease-linked clones had a CD8+ phenotype and were found at relatively low frequencies in peripheral blood.

Sequenced input: blood, either unsorted or a sorted T cell fraction (not recorded which). The chain links TRBV29-1 with TRBJ2-2, with no D gene named confidently. The receptor comes from a male donor with ankylosing spondylitis. The bases read TGCAGCATAAAAAGATACACCGGGGAGCTGTTTTTT. Its protein is CSIKRYTGELFF.